Listed below are T cell receptor beta chains from one sample, sequenced in a study of graft-versus-host responses after intestinal transplantation. Sequenced by immunoSEQ multiplex PCR; TCRdb stores in-frame clones only, minus some. This sample has under 25,000 clones, with about nine tenths found just once. The specimen comprised PBMCs, sampled about 240 days after intestinal transplant. The receptors stem from a human patient who received an intestinal transplant, so some T cells may come from the graft donor. Both conserved end residues are part of each CDR3. The D gene is left open where the match is weak. A clone size is listed for some rows: how often the clone was seen (once, few, many), or a class if it is expanded.

TRBJ1-4 | . | TRBV5-1 | . | CASSSGQSFNEKLFF | TGCGCCAGCAGCTCCGGACAGTCCTTTAATGAAAAACTGTTTTTT
TRBJ2-2 | . | TRBV9 | . | CASSVEGGLLELFF | TGTGCCAGCAGCGTAGAGGGGGGGTTGTTGGAGCTGTTTTTT
TRBJ1-5 | . | TRBV2 | . | CATKGPNSNQPQHF | TGTGCCACCAAAGGCCCCAATAGCAATCAGCCCCAGCATTTT
TRBJ2-4 | . | TRBV4-1 | TRBD1 | CASSLGGLIGDIQYF | TGCGCCAGCAGCCTAGGGGGCCTGATCGGGGACATTCAGTACTTC
TRBJ2-7 | once | TRBV11-2 | . | CASSLPMEQYF | TGTGCCAGCAGCCTCCCTATGGAGCAGTACTTC
TRBJ2-1 | . | TRBV6-4 | TRBD1 | CASSDSTGGAEQFF | TGTGCCAGCAGTGACTCGACAGGGGGCGCTGAGCAGTTCTTC
TRBJ1-1 | few | TRBV19 | . | CASKKEDPTEAFF | TGTGCCAGTAAGAAGGAGGACCCCACTGAAGCTTTCTTT
TRBJ2-1 | . | TRBV5-5 | . | CASSLWGRAAGNEQFF | TGTGCCAGCAGCTTGTGGGGGCGGGCGGCAGGCAATGAGCAGTTCTTC
TRBJ1-1 | few | TRBV2 | . | CASRGGEANTEAFF | TGTGCCAGCAGGGGGGGGGAAGCGAACACTGAAGCTTTCTTT
TRBJ1-1 | medium-sized | TRBV4-1 | . | CASSRGENTEAFF | TGCGCCAGCAGTCGAGGGGAGAACACTGAAGCTTTCTTT
TRBJ2-3 | few | TRBV2 | TRBD2 | CASRSGGISTDTQYF | TGTGCCAGCAGAAGCGGGGGGATTAGCACAGATACGCAGTATTTT
TRBJ2-3 | . | TRBV4-2 | . | CASSQDKPATDTQYF | TGTGCCAGCAGCCAAGATAAGCCGGCCACAGATACGCAGTATTTT
TRBJ2-5 | once | TRBV5-6 | TRBD2 | CASSSRLAGETQYF | TGTGCCAGCAGCTCCCGACTAGCGGGAGAGACCCAGTACTTC
TRBJ2-5 | . | TRBV5-1 | TRBD2 | CASSFTSGLYQETQYF | TGCGCCAGCAGCTTCACTAGCGGTCTGTACCAAGAGACCCAGTACTTC
TRBJ2-3 | . | TRBV5-1 | . | CASSLARTDTQYF | TGCGCCAGCAGCTTGGCGCGCACAGATACGCAGTATTTT
TRBJ2-7 | . | TRBV4-1 | TRBD1 | CASSHQYRGQLYEQYF | TGCGCCAGCAGCCACCAGTACAGGGGGCAATTGTACGAGCAGTACTTC
TRBJ2-7 | . | TRBV7-6 | . | CASSLEAGDGEQYF | TGTGCCAGCAGCTTAGAAGCCGGGGACGGCGAGCAGTACTTC
TRBJ2-7 | . | TRBV5-1 | TRBD1 | CASSTDRVYEQYF | TGCGCCAGCAGCACGGACAGGGTCTACGAGCAGTACTTC
TRBJ1-2 | . | TRBV5-1 | . | CASSLYLGPPNDGYTF | TGCGCCAGCAGCTTGTACCTGGGACCGCCGAACGATGGCTACACCTTC
TRBJ1-1 | . | TRBV23-1 | . | CASSPSTEAFF | TGCGCCAGCAGTCCCTCGACTGAAGCTTTCTTT
TRBJ1-6 | . | TRBV30 | . | CAWGSGYSPLHF | TGTGCCTGGGGATCAGGTTACTCACCCCTCCACTTT
TRBJ1-1 | once | TRBV7-8 | . | CASSLQPPEAFF | TGTGCCAGCAGCTTACAGCCCCCAGAGGCTTTCTTT
TRBJ2-6 | . | TRBV27 | . | CASSLGSTSGANVLTF | TGTGCCAGCAGTTTAGGTTCTACATCTGGGGCCAACGTCCTGACTTTC
TRBJ2-1 | . | TRBV4-2 | TRBD2 | CASSRASGSSYNEQFF | TGTGCCAGCAGCCGCGCTAGCGGGAGCTCCTACAATGAGCAGTTCTTC
TRBJ1-5 | . | TRBV4-1 | . | CASSPSTGSGNQPQHF | TGCGCCAGCAGCCCGTCTACAGGGTCTGGCAATCAGCCCCAGCATTTT
TRBJ2-1 | . | TRBV2 | TRBD1 | CASGPGTGVPNEQFF | TGTGCCAGCGGCCCCGGGACAGGGGTCCCAAATGAGCAGTTCTTC
TRBJ1-1 | . | TRBV19 | . | CASSIDMNTEAFF | TGTGCCAGTAGTATAGACATGAACACTGAAGCTTTCTTT
TRBJ2-2 | . | TRBV7-8 | . | CASSLSWNTGELFF | TGTGCCAGCAGCTTATCATGGAACACCGGGGAGCTGTTTTTT
TRBJ1-1 | . | TRBV10-1 | . | CASSHMNTEAFF | TGCGCCAGCAGTCATATGAACACTGAAGCTTTCTTT
TRBJ1-3 | . | TRBV7-6 | TRBD1 | CASSPGQVDGNTIYF | TGTGCCAGCAGCCCCGGACAGGTCGACGGAAACACCATATATTTT
TRBJ2-7 | . | TRBV7-8 | TRBD2 | CASSPGRVAPFEQYF | TGTGCCAGCAGCCCTGGGAGGGTGGCTCCTTTCGAGCAGTACTTC
TRBJ2-7 | . | TRBV20-1 | . | CSAIGTAEQYF | TGCAGTGCCATTGGGACCGCCGAGCAGTACTTC
TRBJ2-2 | once | TRBV5-4 | . | CASSLWENTGELFF | TGTGCCAGCAGCTTGTGGGAAAACACCGGGGAGCTGTTTTTT
TRBJ1-4 | . | TRBV5-5 | TRBD1 | CASSSQPGQEYEKLFF | TGTGCCAGCAGCTCACAACCGGGACAGGAGTACGAAAAACTGTTTTTT
TRBJ2-3 | . | TRBV29-1 | . | CSVKGGVDTQYF | TGCAGCGTTAAAGGGGGGGTTGATACGCAGTATTTT
TRBJ2-3 | . | TRBV11-2 | . | CASSLTTDTQYF | TGTGCCAGCAGCCTCACAACAGATACGCAGTATTTT
TRBJ1-1 | . | TRBV9 | . | CASSVSPGGTEAFF | TGTGCCAGCAGCGTCTCCCCTGGCGGCACTGAAGCTTTCTTT